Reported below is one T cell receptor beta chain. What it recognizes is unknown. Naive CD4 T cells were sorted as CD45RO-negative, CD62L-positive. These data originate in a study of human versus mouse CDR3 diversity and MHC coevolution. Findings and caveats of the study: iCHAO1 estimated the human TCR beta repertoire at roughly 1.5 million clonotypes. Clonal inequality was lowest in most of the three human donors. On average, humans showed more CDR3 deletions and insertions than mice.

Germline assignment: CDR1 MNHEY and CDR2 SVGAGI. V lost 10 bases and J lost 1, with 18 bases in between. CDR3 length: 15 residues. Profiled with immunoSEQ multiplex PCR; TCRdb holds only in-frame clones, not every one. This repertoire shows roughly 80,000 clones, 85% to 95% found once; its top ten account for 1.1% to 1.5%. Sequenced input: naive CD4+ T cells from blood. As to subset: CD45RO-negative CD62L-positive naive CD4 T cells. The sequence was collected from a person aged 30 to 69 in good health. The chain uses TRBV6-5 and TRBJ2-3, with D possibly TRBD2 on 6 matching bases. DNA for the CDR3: TGTGCCACCGGATCTGGCGGGGCCGGCACAGATACGCAGTATTTT. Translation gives CATGSGGAGTDTQYF.